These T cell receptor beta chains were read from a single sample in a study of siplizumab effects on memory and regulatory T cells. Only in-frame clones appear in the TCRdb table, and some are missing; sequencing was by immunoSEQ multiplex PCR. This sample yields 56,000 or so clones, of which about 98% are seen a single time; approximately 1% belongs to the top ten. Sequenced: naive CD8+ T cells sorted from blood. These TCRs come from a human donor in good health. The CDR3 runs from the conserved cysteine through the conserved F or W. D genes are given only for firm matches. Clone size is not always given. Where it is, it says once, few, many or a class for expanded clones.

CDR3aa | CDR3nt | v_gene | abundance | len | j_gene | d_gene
CASSEVGGLSYEQYF | TGTGCCAGCAGTGAAGTGGGGGGGCTCTCCTACGAGCAGTACTTC | TRBV6-1 | NA | 15 | TRBJ2-7 | NA
CASSAGGVTGELFF | TGTGCCAGTAGTGCGGGAGGTGTCACCGGGGAGCTGTTTTTT | TRBV19 | once | 14 | TRBJ2-2 | TRBD2
CASSLDRTYEQYF | TGCGCCAGCAGCTTAGACAGAACCTACGAGCAGTACTTC | TRBV5-1 | NA | 13 | TRBJ2-7 | NA
CASRSTGSGGDTQYF | TGTGCCAGCAGATCGACCGGGAGTGGAGGAGATACGCAGTATTTT | TRBV2 | NA | 15 | TRBJ2-3 | NA
CASSPIGGGNEAFF | TGTGCCAGCAGCCCCATAGGAGGTGGGAATGAAGCTTTCTTT | TRBV4-2 | NA | 14 | TRBJ1-1 | NA
CASSLQGAGREQYF | TGTGCCAGCAGCCTCCAGGGGGCCGGACGAGAGCAGTACTTC | TRBV5-6 | NA | 14 | TRBJ2-7 | TRBD1
CASGGLAGSKNIQYF | TGTGCCAGCGGTGGACTAGCGGGATCCAAAAACATTCAGTACTTC | TRBV2 | NA | 15 | TRBJ2-4 | TRBD2
CAWSAGELFF | TGTGCCTGGAGTGCAGGGGAGCTGTTTTTT | TRBV30 | NA | 10 | TRBJ2-2 | NA
CASSALLEYNEQFF | TGTGCCAGCAGCGCCCTCCTCGAGTACAATGAGCAGTTCTTC | TRBV14 | NA | 14 | TRBJ2-1 | NA
CSVDRGVRETQYF | TGCAGCGTTGACAGAGGGGTTAGGGAGACCCAGTACTTC | TRBV29-1 | NA | 13 | TRBJ2-5 | NA
CASRSTGANVLTF | TGTGCCAGCAGGTCGACTGGGGCCAACGTCCTGACTTTC | TRBV2 | NA | 13 | TRBJ2-6 | NA
CASSPGQEEYEQYF | TGTGCCAGCAGCCCGGGACAGGAAGAATACGAGCAGTACTTC | TRBV7-1 | NA | 14 | TRBJ2-7 | TRBD1
CASSFGAGGPTDTQYF | TGTGCCAGCAGTTTTGGGGCGGGGGGACCCACAGATACGCAGTATTTT | TRBV27 | NA | 16 | TRBJ2-3 | TRBD2
CACGTLGYEQYF | TGTGCCTGCGGGACCCTTGGTTACGAGCAGTACTTC | TRBV30 | NA | 12 | TRBJ2-7 | NA
CASSPNGALETQYF | TGTGCCAGCTCACCGAATGGGGCGCTTGAGACCCAGTACTTC | TRBV18 | NA | 14 | TRBJ2-5 | NA
CASSMTGAYEQYF | TGTGCCAGTAGTATGACAGGGGCCTACGAGCAGTACTTC | TRBV19 | NA | 13 | TRBJ2-7 | TRBD1
CSVTVFVHGTTVYEQYF | TGCAGCGTTACCGTTTTTGTTCACGGGACTACCGTCTACGAGCAGTACTTC | TRBV29-1 | NA | 17 | TRBJ2-7 | TRBD2
CASSLVTSGTYEQYF | TGTGCCAGCAGCTTAGTAACTAGCGGGACCTACGAGCAGTACTTC | TRBV13 | NA | 15 | TRBJ2-7 | TRBD2